One sample yielded the 32 T cell receptor beta chains listed below, sequenced in a study of T cell repertoires in cytomegalovirus infection. TCRdb processed the reads anew with MiXCR; each CDR3 protein has one entry. The table lists about 180,000 distinct CDR3 sequences, around 15% of them singletons. The specimen was PBMCs. These receptors were obtained from a human donor in good health (CMV status not recorded). Some clones in this sample may be carry-over from other donors' samples.

This clonotype was seen only a few times. The chain recombines TRBV19 with TRBJ1-5; 8 positions agree with TRBD1. The CDR3 runs to 14 residues. V lost 4 bases, J lost 5 bases, and 4 bases stayed unmatched. Germline V lookup: CDR1 LNHDA, CDR2 SQIVND (reference sequence). CDR3 nucleotide sequence: TGTGCCAGTAGTACGATACAGGGGGATCAGCCCCAGCATTTT. Encoded protein: CASSTIQGDQPQHF.

This clonotype was seen repeatedly, ten times or more. The chain couples TRBV7-9 to TRBJ1-1, with 8 nucleotides matching TRBD1. The germline V gene encodes CDR1 SEHNR and CDR2 FQNEAQ (reference sequence). The CDR3 spans 13 residues. Unmatched junction bases numbered 6, after V lost 6 bases and J lost 6 bases. The CDR3 bases are TGTGCCAGCAGAGTTTCAGGGGGCCCTGAAGCTTTCTTT. Translation: CASRVSGGPEAFF.

This clonotype was seen many times. CDR3 loop: CAAGAPNTEAFF. The CDR3 DNA reads TGTGCCGCTGGGGCGCCGAACACTGAAGCTTTCTTT. The chain couples TRBV28 to TRBJ1-1; D possibly corresponds to TRBD1 (5 bases). The CDR3 sequence is 12 residues long. The germline V gene has CDR1 MDHEN and CDR2 SYDVKM. V lost 11 bases and J 1 base, leaving 11 bases between the germline ends.

This clonotype came up many times. The chain uses TRBV7-9 and TRBJ1-5, with no clear D. Germline V gene data show CDR1 as SEHNR and CDR2 as FQNEAQ (reference sequence). The V gene lost 0 bases and the J gene lost 1 base, with 1 base spanning the gap. CDR3 length: 13 residues. The CDR3 loop reads CASSLASNQPQHF. The CDR3 DNA follows: TGTGCCAGCAGCTTAGCCAGCAATCAGCCCCAGCATTTT.

Comment on this clonotype: One base away lies a much larger clone, so this may be a sequencing read error. The V call is TRBV14, the J call TRBJ2-1; D is uncertain. Germline CDR1 and CDR2: SGHDN and FVKESK. This CDR3 comprises 17 residues. The CDR3 sequence: CASNQESRAISYNEQFF. CDR3 DNA: TGTGCCAGCAACCAAGAGAGTCGGGCCATCTCCTACAATGAGCAGTTCTTC.

This rearrangement joins TRBV4-2 to TRBJ1-2; 11 bases are shared with TRBD1. The CDR3 has 16 residues. The germline V gene has CDR1 LGHNA and CDR2 YNFKEQ. With 1 base clipped from V and 4 bases from J, the junction kept 5 bases outside the gene matches. CDR3 region: CASSQVGQGASYGYTF. CDR3 coding DNA: TGTGCCAGCAGCCAAGTCGGACAGGGGGCATCCTATGGCTACACCTTC.

V usage is TRBV12-3 or TRBV12-4 and J usage is TRBJ1-5; D is uncertain. The CDR3 length is 16 residues. Trimming left V 6 bases short and J 0 bases short, with 15 bases between. In DNA form, the CDR3 reads TGTGCCAGCAGCCCTTCTCGGGGAAGTAGCAATCAGCCCCAGCATTTT. Amino acids: CASSPSRGSSNQPQHF.

V gene TRBV20-1 combines with J gene TRBJ2-1; the match to TRBD2 covers 11 bases. V lost 3 bases and J lost 6; bases outside the gene matches: 7. Germline V gene data show CDR1 as DFQATT and CDR2 as SNEGSKA (reference sequence). The CDR3 spans 15 residues. CDR3 coding DNA: TGCAGTGCTAGCCCGGGGACTAGCGGTATCAATGAGCAGTTCTTC. It is translated as CSASPGTSGINEQFF.

This clonotype was seen at least ten times. The chain uses TRBV4-2 and TRBJ2-3; the match to TRBD1 covers 7 bases. The CDR3 is 15 amino acids. Germline-derived CDR1 and CDR2 are LGHNA and YNFKEQ. The V gene end was trimmed by 4 bases and the J gene end by 3 bases; junction bases not matched to a gene: 7. The CDR3 spells CASSLTGQGTDTQYF. CDR3 sequence (DNA): TGTGCCAGCAGCCTGACAGGGCAGGGAACAGATACGCAGTATTTT.

The sample holds many counts of this clonotype. The genes are TRBV7-2 and TRBJ2-7, with 10 positions matching TRBD1. The CDR3 has 14 residues. V dropped 3 bases and J dropped 5; count of bases not matched to a gene: 4. Germline loops: CDR1 SGHTA, CDR2 FQGNSA. CDR3: CASSFDRGQDEQYF. The CDR3 DNA reads TGTGCCAGCAGCTTTGACAGGGGGCAGGACGAGCAGTACTTC.

This clonotype was detected ten times or more. The chain carries TRBV28 and TRBJ2-1, with 8 bases that match TRBD1. The CDR3 has 14 residues. Germline trimming cut 2 bases from V and 8 bases from J; bases unmatched to any gene: 5. Germline CDR1 reads MDHEN; CDR2 reads SYDVKM. The CDR3 DNA follows: TGTGCCAGCAGTTTAAGGTCAGGGGGCCATGAGCAGTTCTTC. Protein product: CASSLRSGGHEQFF.

CDR3 sequence: CSVADGPYEQYF. The CDR3 nucleotides read TGCAGCGTGGCCGATGGACCCTACGAGCAGTACTTC. The chain links TRBV29-1 to TRBJ2-7; D remains unclear. V was cut by 6 bases and J by 2 bases, with 11 bases left in between. This CDR3 comprises 12 residues. Germline CDR1 is SQVTM and CDR2 is ANQGSEA.

The chain combines TRBV29-1 with TRBJ2-7; D call uncertain. Deletions cut 2 bases from V and 0 bases from J, with 5 bases between. The CDR3 totals 12 residues. Germline-derived CDR1 and CDR2 are SQVTM and ANQGSEA. This CDR3 is CSVEKGSYEQYF. The CDR3 region has the DNA TGCAGCGTTGAAAAGGGCTCCTACGAGCAGTACTTC.

In DNA, the CDR3 is TGTGCCAGCTCGCCCTTTGGACAGGGGAGCACAGATACGCAGTATTTT. Translating gives CASSPFGQGSTDTQYF. This chain links TRBV18 with TRBJ2-3; 9 nucleotides agree with TRBD1. Germline V lookup: CDR1 KGHSH, CDR2 LQKENI. This CDR3 has 16 amino acids. The J segment lost 0 bases and the V segment lost 6 bases, leaving 7 bases of the junction unmatched.

This clonotype was counted ten times or more. V is TRBV7-8 and J is TRBJ2-7; 9 nucleotides match TRBD2. The V gene's germline CDR1 is SGHVS and CDR2 FQNEAQ. Losses at the gene ends were 4 bases for V and 3 bases for J; bases not matched to a gene: 7. This CDR3 spans 15 amino acids. CDR3 sequence: CASSYQRGANYEQYF. DNA for the CDR3: TGTGCCAGCAGCTACCAGCGGGGGGCGAACTACGAGCAGTACTTC. Filled out from reference TRBV7-8 and TRBJ2-7, the complete variable domain reads GAGVSQSPRYKVAKRGQDVALRCDPISGHVSLFWYQQALGQGPEFLTYFQNEAQLDKSGLPSDRFFAERPEGSVSTLKIQRTQQEDSAVYLCASSYQRGANYEQYFGPGTRLTVT.

This clonotype was detected ten times or more. The V gene is TRBV7-3, the J gene TRBJ2-2, with 8 bases lining up with TRBD1. Germline V gene lookup returns CDR1 SGHTA and CDR2 FQGTGA. The CDR3 runs to 15 residues. The trim removed 5 bases at V and 1 base at J, leaving 3 bases unmatched. In DNA, the CDR3 is TGTGCCAGCAGCCTCGGGACAGGGAACACCGGGGAGCTGTTTTTT. Protein: CASSLGTGNTGELFF.

This clonotype occurred many times. The chain combines TRBV6-2 or TRBV6-3 with TRBJ1-1; D gene ambiguous. The CDR3 has 14 residues. Trimming cost V 8 bases and J 4 bases, with 17 bases left between them. CDR1 and CDR2 from the germline V gene are MNHEY and SVGEGT. The CDR3 DNA follows: TGTGCCAGCGTCCAGTTTTGGGAGACCACTGAAGCTTTCTTT. Its translation: CASVQFWETTEAFF.

This clonotype was seen only a few times. CDR3 sequence: CVTQAGPTSYEQYF. The CDR3 bases are TGCGTTACACAGGCAGGGCCAACCTCCTACGAGCAGTACTTC. V usage is TRBV5-1 and J usage is TRBJ2-7, with a weak D call TRBD1 (5 bases). This CDR3 has 14 amino acids. Germline CDR1 is SGHRS and CDR2 is YFSETQ.

V usage is TRBV7-3 and J usage is TRBJ2-1; the D gene is possibly TRBD2 (5 bases). CDR1 SGHTA and CDR2 FQGTGA come from the germline V gene. Deletions cut 3 bases from V and 9 bases from J, with 12 bases between. The length of the CDR3 is 13 residues. The CDR3 spells CASSLLGEAEQFF. CDR3 nucleotide sequence: TGTGCCAGCAGCTTGCTGGGAGAGGCTGAGCAGTTCTTC.

This clonotype was counted at least ten times. The DNA of the CDR3 is TGTGCCAGCAGCTTAGCTATTACTGGAAACACCATATATTTT. This gives the protein CASSLAITGNTIYF. This sequence joins TRBV7-2 and TRBJ1-3; D unclear. CDR1 and CDR2 (germline): SGHTA, FQGNSA. V was cut by 0 bases and J by 2 bases, with 5 bases left in between. CDR3 length: 14 residues.

This clonotype was found a few times. CDR3 DNA: TGTGCCAGCAGTTTAAGCGGCAGGGGGCGAGTAAATGAGCAGTTCTTC. This codes for CASSLSGRGRVNEQFF. V is TRBV28 and J is TRBJ2-1; 8 bases are a match to TRBD1. This CDR3 has 16 amino acids. Trimming removed 2 bases from V and 7 bases from J; junction bases left unmatched: 10. Per germline, CDR1 MDHEN and CDR2 SYDVKM.

This clonotype has at least ten counts. The chain combines TRBV7-9 with TRBJ1-2; 7 bases line up with TRBD1. From germline, CDR1 is SEHNR and CDR2 FQNEAQ (reference sequence). Trimming cost V 4 bases and J 3 bases; bases outside gene matches: 8. The CDR3 contains 15 residues. The CDR3 DNA follows: TGTGCCAGCAGCTCCCACCAACAGGGGTACTATGGCTACACCTTC. Translation gives CASSSHQQGYYGYTF.

The chain recombines TRBV4-1 with TRBJ2-1; D is unresolved. This CDR3 is 12 amino acids long. V lost 1 base and J 8 bases, leaving 6 bases between the germline ends. Germline lookup yields CDR1 MGHRA and CDR2 YSYEKL. CDR3 coding DNA: TGCGCCAGCAGCCAAGTGGTCGATGAGCAGTTCTTC. It encodes CASSQVVDEQFF.

This clonotype was picked up many times. The rearrangement uses TRBV7-2 and TRBJ2-7, with 9 bases aligning to TRBD1. With 1 base clipped from V and 9 bases from J, the junction kept 7 bases outside the gene matches. Per the germline V gene, CDR1 is SGHTA and CDR2 is FQGNSA. CDR3 length: 14 amino acids. The CDR3 bases are TGTGCCAGCAGCTTAGTACAGGGGGCCACGGGGCAGTACTTC. Translation gives CASSLVQGATGQYF. The variable domain in full, with the rest retrieved from reference TRBV7-2 and TRBJ2-7, is GAGVSQSPSNKVTEKGKDVELRCDPISGHTALYWYRQSLGQGLEFLIYFQGNSAPDKSGLPSDRFSAERTGGSVSTLTIQRTQQEDSAVYLCASSLVQGATGQYFGPGTRLTVT.

This clonotype was counted a few times. V is TRBV2 and J is TRBJ1-6; tentatively, D is TRBD1 (5 bases). The CDR3 runs 17 residues. Germline values: CDR1 SNHLY, CDR2 FYNNEI. V lost 3 bases, J lost 0 bases, and 12 bases lay in between. The CDR3 sequence: CASSDRSGTSYNSPLHF. The CDR3 DNA reads as TGTGCCAGCAGTGACCGCAGTGGGACCTCCTATAATTCACCCCTCCACTTT.

This chain links TRBV28 with TRBJ1-1; D is ambiguous. The germline V gene has CDR1 MDHEN and CDR2 SYDVKM. Trimming left V 5 bases short and J 0 bases short, with 13 bases between. This CDR3 spans 15 amino acids. The CDR3 is CASSPLLGMNTEAFF. The CDR3 DNA reads TGTGCCAGCAGTCCTCTCCTGGGGATGAACACTGAAGCTTTCTTT.

The chain employs TRBV19 and TRBJ2-2, with 7 bases lining up with TRBD1. Germline V gives CDR1 LNHDA, CDR2 SQIVND (reference sequence). J was trimmed by 5 bases and V by 5 bases; bases with no gene match: 5. The CDR3 consists of 14 residues. CDR3 sequence (DNA): TGTGCCAGTAGTCAGATACAGGGGACCGGGGAGCTGTTTTTT. Translated, it gives CASSQIQGTGELFF.

The chain carries TRBV20-1 and TRBJ1-6, with TRBD1 matching over 8 bases. Trimming at V came to 5 bases and at J to 7 bases, leaving 7 bases not matched to a gene. From germline, CDR1 is DFQATT and CDR2 SNEGSKA (reference sequence). The CDR3 is made up of 14 amino acids. The CDR3 nucleotides read TGCAGTGCTCAACCTCGACAGGGGAATTCACCCCTCCACTTT. Protein product: CSAQPRQGNSPLHF.

This chain uses TRBV6-2 or TRBV6-3 with TRBJ1-2; D is ambiguous. The CDR3 is 15 amino acids. Germline V CDR1 and CDR2: MNHEY, SVGEGT. V was pared by 0 bases and J by 1 base, with 9 bases between. The DNA for the CDR3 is TGTGCCAGCAGTTACTCGTCAGTTGTTAACTATGGCTACACCTTC. The encoded protein is CASSYSSVVNYGYTF.

Concerning this clonotype itself: The junction shows a germline mismatch at one end, possibly a read error. The V and J genes are TRBV2 and TRBJ2-3, with 12 nucleotides matching TRBD2. This CDR3 comprises 12 residues. Per the germline V gene, CDR1 is SNHLY and CDR2 is FYNNEI. CDR3 bases: TGTGCCAGCAGTCCTTTGACTAGCGGGAGTTGGTTT. This codes for CASSPLTSGSWF.

This clonotype was detected only a few times. This chain links TRBV13 with TRBJ2-7, with 7 bases that match TRBD1. Losses at the gene ends were 3 bases for V and 1 base for J; bases not matched to a gene: 3. CDR3 length: 14 amino acids. Germline CDR1 reads PRHDT; CDR2 reads FYEKMQ (reference sequence). The CDR3 reads CASSFGQESYEQYF. CDR3 DNA: TGTGCCAGCAGCTTCGGACAGGAGTCCTACGAGCAGTACTTC.

The chain employs TRBV20-1 and TRBJ2-7, with D maybe TRBD2 (6 bases). The CDR3 runs to 13 residues. Germline V lookup: CDR1 DFQATT, CDR2 SNEGSKA (reference sequence). V lost 5 bases and J 0 bases, leaving 11 bases between the germline ends. CDR3 nucleotides: TGCAGTGCTGCGGGATTGGACTCCTACGAGCAGTACTTC. Translated: CSAAGLDSYEQYF.